Here is one TCR beta chain with its context. Its antigen remains unknown. This CDR3 comprises 10 residues. Germline V gene data show CDR1 as SQVTM and CDR2 as ANQGSEA. This sample was included in a study of tumor and adjacent non-tumor tissue in lung cancer. At the level of the study: Stage I to III disease affected roughly ten men and 5 women aged about 30 to 76.

The library came from three nested PCR rounds adapted from ARM-PCR protocols. From the multiplex PCR reads, TCRdb called clonotypes with MiXCR, one entry per CDR3 protein. The sample has around 140,000 distinct CDR3 sequences; 60% to 70% are singletons. Study-level results: Patients with more diverse tumor TCRs had worse survival. Top 100 clones took a larger repertoire share in normal lung. Compared with tumor, normal lung showed significantly lower TCR diversity.

No cell sorting was done before RNA was extracted from the tissue. V gene TRBV29-1 combines with J gene TRBJ1-2; D remains ambiguous. Specimen: lung tumor tissue. The sequence derives from a man between 60 and 75 years old with small cell lung cancer. Here the CDR3 reads CRAVDPDYTF. CDR3 coding DNA: TGCAGAGCCGTAGACCCCGACTACACCTTC.